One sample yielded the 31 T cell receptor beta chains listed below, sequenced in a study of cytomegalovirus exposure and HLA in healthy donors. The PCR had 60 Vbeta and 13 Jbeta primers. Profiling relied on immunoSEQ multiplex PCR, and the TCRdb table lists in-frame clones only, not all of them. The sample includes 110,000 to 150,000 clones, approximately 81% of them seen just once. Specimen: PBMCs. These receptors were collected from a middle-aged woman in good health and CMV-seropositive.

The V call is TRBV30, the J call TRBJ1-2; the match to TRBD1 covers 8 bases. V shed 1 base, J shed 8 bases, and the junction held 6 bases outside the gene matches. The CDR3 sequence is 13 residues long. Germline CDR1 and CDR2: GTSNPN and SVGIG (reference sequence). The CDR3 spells CAWSAGTGRGYTF. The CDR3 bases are TGTGCCTGGAGTGCCGGGACAGGTCGCGGCTACACCTTC.

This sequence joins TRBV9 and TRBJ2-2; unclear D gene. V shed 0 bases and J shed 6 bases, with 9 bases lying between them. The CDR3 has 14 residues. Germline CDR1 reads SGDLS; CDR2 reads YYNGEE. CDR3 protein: CASSVGPIPGELFF. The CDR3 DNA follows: TGTGCCAGCAGCGTAGGGCCGATTCCCGGGGAGCTGTTTTTT.

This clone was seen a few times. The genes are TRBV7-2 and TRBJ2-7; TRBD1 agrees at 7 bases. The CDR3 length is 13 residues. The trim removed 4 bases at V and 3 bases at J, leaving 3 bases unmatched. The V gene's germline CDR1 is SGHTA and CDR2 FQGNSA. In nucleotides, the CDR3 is TGTGCCAGCAGCTCCGGGACAGTCTACGAGCAGTACTTC. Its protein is CASSSGTVYEQYF.

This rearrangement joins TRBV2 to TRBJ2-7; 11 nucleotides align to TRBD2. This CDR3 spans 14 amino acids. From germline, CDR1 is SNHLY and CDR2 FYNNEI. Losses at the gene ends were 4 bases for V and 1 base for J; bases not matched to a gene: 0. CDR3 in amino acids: CASSGLAGSYEQYF. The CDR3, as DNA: TGTGCCAGCAGTGGACTAGCGGGATCCTACGAGCAGTACTTC.

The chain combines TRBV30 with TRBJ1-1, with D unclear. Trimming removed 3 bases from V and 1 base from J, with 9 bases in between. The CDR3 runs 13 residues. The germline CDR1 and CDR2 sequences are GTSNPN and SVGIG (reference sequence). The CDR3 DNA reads TGTGCCTGGAGAAGGGAGGCGAACACTGAAGCTTTCTTT. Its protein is CAWRREANTEAFF. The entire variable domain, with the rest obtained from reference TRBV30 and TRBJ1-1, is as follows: SQTIHQWPATLVQPVGSPLSLECTVEGTSNPNLYWYRQAAGRGLQLLFYSVGIGQISSEVPQNLSASRPQDRQFILSSKKLLLSDSGFYLCAWRREANTEAFFGQGTRLTVV.

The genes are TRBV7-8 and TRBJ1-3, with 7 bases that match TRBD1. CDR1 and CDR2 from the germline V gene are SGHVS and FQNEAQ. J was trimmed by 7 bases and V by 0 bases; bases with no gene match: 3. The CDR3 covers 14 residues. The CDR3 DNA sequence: TGTGCCAGCAGCTTAGCAGGGGGCGGTAACACCATATATTTT. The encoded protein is CASSLAGGGNTIYF.

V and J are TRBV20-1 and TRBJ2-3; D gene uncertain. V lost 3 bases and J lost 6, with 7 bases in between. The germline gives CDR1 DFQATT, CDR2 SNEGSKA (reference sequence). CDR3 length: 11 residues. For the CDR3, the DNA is TGCAGTGCTAGTTATGCGGATACGCAGTATTTT. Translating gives CSASYADTQYF.

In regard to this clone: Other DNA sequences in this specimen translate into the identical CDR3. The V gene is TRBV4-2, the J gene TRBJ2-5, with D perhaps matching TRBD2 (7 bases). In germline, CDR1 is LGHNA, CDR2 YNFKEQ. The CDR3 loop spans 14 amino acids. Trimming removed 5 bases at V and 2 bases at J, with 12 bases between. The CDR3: CASSRGGDQETQYF. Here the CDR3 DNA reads TGTGCCAGCAGCAGAGGGGGGGATCAAGAGACCCAGTACTTC.

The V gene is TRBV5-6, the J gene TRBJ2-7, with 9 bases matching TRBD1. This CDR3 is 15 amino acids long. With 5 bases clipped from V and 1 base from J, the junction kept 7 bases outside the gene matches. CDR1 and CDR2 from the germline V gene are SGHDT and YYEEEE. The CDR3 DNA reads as TGTGCCAGCAGGCAAACGGGACAGGGATCCTACGAGCAGTACTTC. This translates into CASRQTGQGSYEQYF.

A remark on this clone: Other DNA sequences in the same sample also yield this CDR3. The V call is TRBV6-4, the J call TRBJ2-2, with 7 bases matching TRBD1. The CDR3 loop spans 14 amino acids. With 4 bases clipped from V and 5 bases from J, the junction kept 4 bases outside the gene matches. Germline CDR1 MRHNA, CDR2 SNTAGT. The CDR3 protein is CASSGQGGTGELFF. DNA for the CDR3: TGTGCCAGCAGTGGACAGGGCGGGACCGGGGAGCTGTTTTTT.

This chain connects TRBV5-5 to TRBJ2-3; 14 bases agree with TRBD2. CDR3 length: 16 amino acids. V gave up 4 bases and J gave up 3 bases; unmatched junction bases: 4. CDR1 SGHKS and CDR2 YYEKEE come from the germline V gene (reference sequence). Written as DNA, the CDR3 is TGTGCCAGCAGCCCTAGACTAGCGGGAGGGACAGATACGCAGTATTTT. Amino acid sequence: CASSPRLAGGTDTQYF.

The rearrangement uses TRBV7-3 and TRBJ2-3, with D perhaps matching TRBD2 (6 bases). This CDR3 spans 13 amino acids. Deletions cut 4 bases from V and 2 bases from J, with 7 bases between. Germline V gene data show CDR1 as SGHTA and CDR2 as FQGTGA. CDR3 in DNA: TGTGCCAGCAGCTCTAGCGTCACAGATACGCAGTATTTT. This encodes CASSSSVTDTQYF.

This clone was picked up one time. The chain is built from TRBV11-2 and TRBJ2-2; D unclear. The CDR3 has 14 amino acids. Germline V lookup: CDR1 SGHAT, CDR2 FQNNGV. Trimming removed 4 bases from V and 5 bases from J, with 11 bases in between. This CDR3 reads CASSSGRWTGELFF. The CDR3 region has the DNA TGTGCCAGCAGCTCCGGTCGGTGGACCGGGGAGCTGTTTTTT.

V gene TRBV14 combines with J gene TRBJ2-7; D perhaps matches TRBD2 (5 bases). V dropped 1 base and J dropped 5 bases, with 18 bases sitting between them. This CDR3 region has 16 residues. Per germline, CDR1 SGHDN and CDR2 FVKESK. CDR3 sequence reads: CASSQVAGLRRDEQYF. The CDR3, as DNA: TGTGCCAGCAGCCAAGTAGCTGGACTTAGAAGGGACGAGCAGTACTTC.

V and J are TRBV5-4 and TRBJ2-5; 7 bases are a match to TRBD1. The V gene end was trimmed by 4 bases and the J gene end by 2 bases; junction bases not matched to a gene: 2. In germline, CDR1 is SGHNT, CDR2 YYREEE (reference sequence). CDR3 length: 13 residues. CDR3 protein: CASSPGQQETQYF. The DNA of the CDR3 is TGTGCCAGCAGCCCGGGACAGCAAGAGACCCAGTACTTC. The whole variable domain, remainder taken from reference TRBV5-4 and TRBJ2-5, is ETGVTQSPTHLIKTRGQQVTLRCSSQSGHNTVSWYQQALGQGPQFIFQYYREEENGRGNFPPRFSGLQFPNYSSELNVNALELDDSALYLCASSPGQQETQYFGPGTRLLVL.

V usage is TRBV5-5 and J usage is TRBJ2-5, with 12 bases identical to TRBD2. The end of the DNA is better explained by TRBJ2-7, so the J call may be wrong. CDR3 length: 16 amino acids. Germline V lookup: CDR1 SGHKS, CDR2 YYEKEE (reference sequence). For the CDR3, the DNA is TGTGCCAGCAGCTTGTATGATCTAGCGGGAGGGGGCGAGCAGTACTTC. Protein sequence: CASSLYDLAGGGEQYF.

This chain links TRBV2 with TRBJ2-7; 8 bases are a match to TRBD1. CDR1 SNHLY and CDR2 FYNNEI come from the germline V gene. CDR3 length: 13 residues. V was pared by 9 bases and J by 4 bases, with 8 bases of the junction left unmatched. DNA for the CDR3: TGTGCCAGTGCTAGGGACAGGCGGTACGAGCAGTACTTC. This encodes CASARDRRYEQYF.

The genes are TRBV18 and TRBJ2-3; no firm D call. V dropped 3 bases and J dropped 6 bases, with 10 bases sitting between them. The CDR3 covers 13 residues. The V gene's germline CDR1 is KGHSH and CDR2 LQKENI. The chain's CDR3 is CASSPVGVDTQYF. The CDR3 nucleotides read TGTGCCAGCTCACCTGTAGGAGTGGATACGCAGTATTTT.

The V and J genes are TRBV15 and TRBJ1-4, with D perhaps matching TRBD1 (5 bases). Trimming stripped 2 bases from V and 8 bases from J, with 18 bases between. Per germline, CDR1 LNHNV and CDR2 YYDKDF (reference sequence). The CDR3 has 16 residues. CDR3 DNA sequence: TGTGCCACCAGCAGAAGCTCGGACATGAGGACCGAAAAACTGTTTTTT. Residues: CATSRSSDMRTEKLFF.

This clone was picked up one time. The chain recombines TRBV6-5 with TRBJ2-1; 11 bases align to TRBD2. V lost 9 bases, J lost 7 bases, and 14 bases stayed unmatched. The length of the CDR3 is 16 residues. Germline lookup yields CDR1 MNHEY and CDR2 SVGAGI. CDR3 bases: TGTGCCAGATGTTACATACTAGCGGGAGACCGGAATGAGCAGTTCTTC. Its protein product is CARCYILAGDRNEQFF.

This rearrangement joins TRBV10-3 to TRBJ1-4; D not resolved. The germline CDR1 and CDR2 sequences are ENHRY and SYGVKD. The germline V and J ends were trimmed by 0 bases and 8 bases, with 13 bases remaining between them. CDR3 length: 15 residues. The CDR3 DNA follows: TGTGCCATCAGTGAGTCCGGCTCCTCCGGGGAAAAACTGTTTTTT. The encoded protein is CAISESGSSGEKLFF.

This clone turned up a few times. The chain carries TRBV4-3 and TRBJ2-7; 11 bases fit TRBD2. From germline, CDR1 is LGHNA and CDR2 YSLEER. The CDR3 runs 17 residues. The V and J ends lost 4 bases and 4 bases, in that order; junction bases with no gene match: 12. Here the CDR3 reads CASSPSLAGGPFYEQYF. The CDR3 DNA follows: TGCGCCAGCAGCCCCTCCTTAGCGGGGGGGCCTTTTTACGAGCAGTACTTC.

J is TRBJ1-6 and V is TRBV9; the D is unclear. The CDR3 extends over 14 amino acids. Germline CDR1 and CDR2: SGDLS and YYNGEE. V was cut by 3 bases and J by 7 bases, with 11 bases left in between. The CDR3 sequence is CASSGYTGNSPLHF. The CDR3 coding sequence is TGTGCCAGCAGCGGGTACACGGGGAATTCACCCCTCCACTTT.

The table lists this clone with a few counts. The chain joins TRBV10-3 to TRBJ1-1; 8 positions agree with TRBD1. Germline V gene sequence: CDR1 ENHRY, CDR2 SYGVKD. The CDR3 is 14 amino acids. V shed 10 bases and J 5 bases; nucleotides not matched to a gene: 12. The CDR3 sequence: CATAVGQGGTEAFF. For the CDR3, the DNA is TGTGCCACCGCTGTTGGACAGGGCGGAACTGAAGCTTTCTTT.

In nucleotides, the CDR3 is TGTGCCAGCAGCTTGGTACCAGCGGGGGGGCCGAACACCGGGGAGCTGTTTTTT. Amino acid sequence: CASSLVPAGGPNTGELFF. The rearrangement joins TRBV5-4 to TRBJ2-2, with 10 bases that match TRBD2. The CDR3 spans 18 residues. Germline V lookup: CDR1 SGHNT, CDR2 YYREEE (reference sequence). After removal of 0 bases from V and 0 bases from J, the junction contained 5 bases not matched to a gene.

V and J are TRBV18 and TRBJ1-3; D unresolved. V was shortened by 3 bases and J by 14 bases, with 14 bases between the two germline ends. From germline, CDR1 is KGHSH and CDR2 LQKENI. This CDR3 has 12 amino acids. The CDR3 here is CASSPFSETLYF. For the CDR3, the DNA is TGTGCCAGCTCACCCTTTAGCGAGACACTATATTTT.

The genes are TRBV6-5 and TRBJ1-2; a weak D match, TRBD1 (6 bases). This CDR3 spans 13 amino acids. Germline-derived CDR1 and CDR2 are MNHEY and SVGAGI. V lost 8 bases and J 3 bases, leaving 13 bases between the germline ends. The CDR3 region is CASGRDIDYGYTF. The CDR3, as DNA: TGTGCCAGCGGACGGGACATCGACTATGGCTACACCTTC.

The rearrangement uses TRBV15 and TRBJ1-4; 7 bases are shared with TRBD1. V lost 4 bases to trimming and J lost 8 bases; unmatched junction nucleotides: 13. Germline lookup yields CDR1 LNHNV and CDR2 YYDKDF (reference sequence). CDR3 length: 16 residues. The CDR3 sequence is CATSISPTGEVEKLFF. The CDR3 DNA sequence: TGTGCCACCAGCATATCCCCTACAGGGGAGGTAGAAAAACTGTTTTTT.

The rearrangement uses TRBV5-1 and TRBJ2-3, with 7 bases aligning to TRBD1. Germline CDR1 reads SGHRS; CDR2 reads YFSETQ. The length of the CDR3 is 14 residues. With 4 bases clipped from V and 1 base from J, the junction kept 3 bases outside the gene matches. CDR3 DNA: TGCGCCAGCAGCACCGGACAGGGCACAGATACGCAGTATTTT. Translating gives CASSTGQGTDTQYF.

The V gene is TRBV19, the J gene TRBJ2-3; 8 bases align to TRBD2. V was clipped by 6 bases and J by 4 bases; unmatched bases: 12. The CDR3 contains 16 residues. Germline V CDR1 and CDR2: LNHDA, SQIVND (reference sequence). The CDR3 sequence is CASRSPGGGWSDTQYF. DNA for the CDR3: TGTGCCAGTAGATCCCCCGGGGGGGGATGGTCAGATACGCAGTATTTT.

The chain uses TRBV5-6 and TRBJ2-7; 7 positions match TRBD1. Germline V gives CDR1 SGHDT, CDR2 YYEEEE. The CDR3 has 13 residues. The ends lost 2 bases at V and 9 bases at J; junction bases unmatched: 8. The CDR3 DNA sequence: TGTGCCAGCAGCTTCGCAGGGGGAATGGGGCAGTACTTC. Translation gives CASSFAGGMGQYF.